One and the same sample provided the 9 T cell receptor beta chains below, sequenced in a study of patients and donors after allogeneic stem cell transplantation. Using its own MiXCR run on the RT-PCR reads, TCRdb lists one record per CDR3 protein. The repertoire holds over 350,000 distinct CDR3 sequences, with 16% as singletons. The material sequenced was blood, either unsorted or a sorted T cell fraction (not recorded which). Source of these receptors: a human donor who was either an allogeneic HSCT recipient or a stem cell or donor lymphocyte infusion donor (not recorded which). It is not recorded whose cells these are; they may come from a transplant donor.

This chain joins TRBV20-1 and TRBJ2-7; 7 bases align to TRBD2. CDR1 is DFQATT and CDR2 is SNEGSKA in the germline V gene (reference sequence). The CDR3 length is 15 residues. With V trimmed by 6 bases and J by 0 bases, 11 bases remained unmatched. The CDR3 nucleotides are TGCAGTGCCCCCATTCGGGCTAGCGGCTCCTACGAGCAGTACTTC. Its protein is CSAPIRASGSYEQYF.

This clonotype was seen only a few times. This chain connects TRBV11-2 to TRBJ2-5; D unresolved. V shed 5 bases and J shed 2 bases, with 9 bases lying between them. Germline V gene sequence: CDR1 SGHAT, CDR2 FQNNGV. CDR3 length equals 13 residues. The CDR3 region is CASSPDCQETQYF. Here the CDR3 DNA reads TGTGCCAGCAGCCCCGATTGTCAAGAGACCCAGTACTTC.

A word on this clonotype: A much bigger clone sits one base away, suggesting this may be a read error. The chain has TRBV6-1 and TRBJ2-1, with 8 bases matching TRBD2. The CDR3 totals 15 residues. From germline, CDR1 is MNHNS and CDR2 SASEGT. The trim removed 6 bases at V and 0 bases at J, leaving 4 bases unmatched. DNA of the CDR3: TGTGCCAGCAGAGTAGCGGGGAGCTCCTACAATGAGCAGTTCTTC. Translating gives CASRVAGSSYNEQFF.

This clonotype has only a few counts. The rearrangement uses TRBV19 and TRBJ1-5; weak D call: TRBD1 (6 bases). This CDR3 has 17 amino acids. V lost 0 bases and J lost 0, with 12 bases in between. Germline loops: CDR1 LNHDA, CDR2 SQIVND (reference sequence). CDR3 DNA: TGTGCCAGTAGTATAGATATCAGGGGCCCTAGCAATCAGCCCCAGCATTTT. Protein product: CASSIDIRGPSNQPQHF.

This clonotype was seen a handful of times. V and J are TRBV10-3 and TRBJ2-3, with no clear D. Germline values: CDR1 ENHRY, CDR2 SYGVKD. The germline V and J ends were trimmed by 6 bases and 1 base, with 5 bases remaining between them. The CDR3 covers 12 residues. The CDR3 is CAIRGGTDTQYF. In nucleotides, the CDR3 is TGTGCCATCAGGGGTGGCACAGATACGCAGTATTTT.

In this sample, this clonotype turned up a few times. The rearrangement uses TRBV29-1 and TRBJ2-5; no clear D. The CDR3 runs to 14 residues. V shed 5 bases and J shed 3 bases, with 16 bases lying between them. Looked up from germline, CDR1 is SQVTM and CDR2 is ANQGSEA. DNA for the CDR3: TGCAGCGTTCATCAGCACTTATTAAAAGAGACCCAGTACTTC. The encoded protein is CSVHQHLLKETQYF.

The chain uses TRBV20-1 and TRBJ2-4; 8 nucleotides align to TRBD2. The CDR3 consists of 14 residues. Losses at the gene ends were 4 bases for V and 7 bases for J; bases not matched to a gene: 9. Germline assignment: CDR1 DFQATT and CDR2 SNEGSKA (reference sequence). The CDR3 region is CSAKTGTRGNIQYF. CDR3 in DNA: TGCAGTGCTAAGACCGGGACTAGAGGGAACATTCAGTACTTC.

This clonotype was observed a handful of times. The chain recombines TRBV5-1 with TRBJ2-6; no clear D gene. CDR3 length: 16 residues. Trimming pared 2 bases from V and 4 bases from J, leaving 13 bases between. Germline loops: CDR1 SGHRS, CDR2 YFSETQ. CDR3 protein: CASSFRKSRGANVLTF. DNA for the CDR3: TGCGCCAGCAGCTTCAGGAAATCTAGGGGGGCCAACGTCCTGACTTTC.

This clonotype was seen ten or more times. The V gene is TRBV5-1, the J gene TRBJ1-1, with D uncertain. The CDR3 contains 14 residues. Between the trimmed V and J ends, which lost 0 bases and 1 base, there was a span of 7 bases. Germline CDR1 reads SGHRS; CDR2 reads YFSETQ. The CDR3 sequence is CASSLGHQNTEAFF. CDR3 DNA: TGCGCCAGCAGCTTGGGGCACCAGAACACTGAAGCTTTCTTT.